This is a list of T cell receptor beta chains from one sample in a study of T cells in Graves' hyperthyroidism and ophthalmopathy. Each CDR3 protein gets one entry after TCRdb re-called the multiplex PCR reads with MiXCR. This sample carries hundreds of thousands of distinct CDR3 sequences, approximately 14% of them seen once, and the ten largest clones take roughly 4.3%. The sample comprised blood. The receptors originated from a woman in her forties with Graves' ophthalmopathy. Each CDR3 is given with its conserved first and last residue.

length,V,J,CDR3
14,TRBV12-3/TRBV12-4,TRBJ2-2,CASSFYGGTGELFF
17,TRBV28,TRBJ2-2,CASSFDASGHNTGELFF
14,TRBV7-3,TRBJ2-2,CASSPSPGAGELFF
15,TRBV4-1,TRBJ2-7,CASSQGSRSSYEQYF
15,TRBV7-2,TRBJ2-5,CASSLGLAVRETQCF
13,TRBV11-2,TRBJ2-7,CASSLRLADEQYF
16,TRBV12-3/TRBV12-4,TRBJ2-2,CASSTWDSSNTGELFF
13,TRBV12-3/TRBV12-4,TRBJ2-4,CASREGGIGIQYF
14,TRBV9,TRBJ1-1,CASSAITGDTEAFF
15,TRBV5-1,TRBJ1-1,CASSTRQGGNTEAFF
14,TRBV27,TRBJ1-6,CASGQELYNSPLHF
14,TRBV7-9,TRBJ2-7,CAGGGTGRSYEQYF
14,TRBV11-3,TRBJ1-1,CASSLGHGEPEAFF
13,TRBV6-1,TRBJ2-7,CATRSGITQEQYF
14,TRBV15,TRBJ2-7,CATSREGDSYEQYF
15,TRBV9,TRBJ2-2,CASTRRLANTGELFF
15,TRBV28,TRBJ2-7,CASSWGGTRNYEQYF
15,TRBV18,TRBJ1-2,CASSPKMGTDYGYTF
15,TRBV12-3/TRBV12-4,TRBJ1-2,CASTPDLESNYGYTF
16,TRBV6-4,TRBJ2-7,CASSARKGLHRYEQYF
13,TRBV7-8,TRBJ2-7,CASSLWGEGEQYF
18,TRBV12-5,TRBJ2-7,CASGLLSLAGGFRYEQYF
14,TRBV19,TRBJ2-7,CASSIGGLYDEQYF
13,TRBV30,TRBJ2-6,CAYDGAGANVLTF
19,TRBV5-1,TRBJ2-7,CASSQGDRREGRIVYEQYF
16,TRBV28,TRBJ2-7,CASSLGSTGLSEEQYF
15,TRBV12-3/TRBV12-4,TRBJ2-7,CASSLRLGVGYEQYF
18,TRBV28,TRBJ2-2,CASSSTRDRDSNTGELFF
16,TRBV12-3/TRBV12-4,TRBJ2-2,CASSSHRGLNTGELFF
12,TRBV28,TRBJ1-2,CASSDLWDGYTF
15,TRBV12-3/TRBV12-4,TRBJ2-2,CASSLLGPMTGELFF
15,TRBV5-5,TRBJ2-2,CASSRGDLDTGELFF
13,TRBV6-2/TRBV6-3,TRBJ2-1,CASISWTYNEQFF
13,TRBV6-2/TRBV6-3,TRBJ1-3,CASSYGPGNTIYF
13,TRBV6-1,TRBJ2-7,CASRRTGGYEQYF
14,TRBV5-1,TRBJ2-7,CASSLGGGSVEQYF
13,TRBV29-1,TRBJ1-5,CSVDEGAGQPQHF
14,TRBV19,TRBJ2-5,CASSIRGREETQYF
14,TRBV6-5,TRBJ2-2,CASSYSRHTGELFF
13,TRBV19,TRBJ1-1,CASSTGDRTEAFF
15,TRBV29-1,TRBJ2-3,CSAPRDLGDTDTQYF
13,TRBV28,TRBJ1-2,CASEERGRYGYTF
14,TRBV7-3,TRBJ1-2,CASSLFSGYYGYTF
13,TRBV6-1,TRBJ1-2,CASVTSPNYGYTF
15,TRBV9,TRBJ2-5,CASSVGHEDQETQYF
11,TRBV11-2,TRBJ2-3,CASSIAGTQYF
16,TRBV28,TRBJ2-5,CASTMTGMAIGETQYF
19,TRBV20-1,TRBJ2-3,CSAPRSGLAGTQPTDTQYF
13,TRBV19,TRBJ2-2,CASNGRGTGELFF
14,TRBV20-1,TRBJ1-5,CSAGTGGDDQPQHF
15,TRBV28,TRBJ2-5,CASTPRAGVYETQYF
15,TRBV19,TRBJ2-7,CASSLAGGFTYEQYF
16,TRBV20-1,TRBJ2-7,CSARAAGLAMTYEQYF
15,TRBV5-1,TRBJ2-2,CASSGDPGTSGELFF